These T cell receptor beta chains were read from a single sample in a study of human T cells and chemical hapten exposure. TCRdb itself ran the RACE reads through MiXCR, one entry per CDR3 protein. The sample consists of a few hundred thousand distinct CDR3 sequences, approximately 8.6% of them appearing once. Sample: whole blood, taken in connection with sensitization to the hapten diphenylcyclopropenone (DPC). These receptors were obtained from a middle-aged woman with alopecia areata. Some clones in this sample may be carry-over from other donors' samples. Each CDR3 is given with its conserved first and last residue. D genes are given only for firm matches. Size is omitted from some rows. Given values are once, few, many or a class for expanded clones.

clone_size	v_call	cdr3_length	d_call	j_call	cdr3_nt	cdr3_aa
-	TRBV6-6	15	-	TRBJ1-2	TGTGCCAGCAGTCGAGTCGACAGGAGCAACTATGGCTACACCTTC	CASSRVDRSNYGYTF
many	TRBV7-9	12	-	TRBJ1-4	TGTGCCAGCAGCTTAGAAGTGGGAAAACTGTTTTTT	CASSLEVGKLFF
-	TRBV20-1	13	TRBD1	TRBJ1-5	TGCAGTGCGAGGGACAGACTAAATCAGCCCCAGCATTTT	CSARDRLNQPQHF
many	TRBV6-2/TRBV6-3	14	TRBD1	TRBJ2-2	TGTGCCAGCAAGGACAGGGGTCACACCGGGGAGCTGTTTTTT	CASKDRGHTGELFF
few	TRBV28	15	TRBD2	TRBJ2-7	TGTGCCAGCAGTTTACCTAGCGGGGACTCCTACGAGCAGTACTTC	CASSLPSGDSYEQYF
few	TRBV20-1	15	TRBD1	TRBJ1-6	TGCAGTGCTAGCTCCCGGGGACAGTATAATTCACCCCTCCACTTT	CSASSRGQYNSPLHF
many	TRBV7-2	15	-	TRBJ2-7	TGTGCCAGCAGCAGAGGTCAGGGCCATCTACGAGAGCAGTACTTC	CASSRGQGHLREQYF
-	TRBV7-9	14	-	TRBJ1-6	TGTGCCAGCAGCTCTTCCGGGGAAAATTCACCCCTCCACTTT	CASSSSGENSPLHF
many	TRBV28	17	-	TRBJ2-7	TGTGCCAGCAGGTCCCCGGATCCGGCCCTAGTTGCCTACGAGCAGTACTTC	CASRSPDPALVAYEQYF
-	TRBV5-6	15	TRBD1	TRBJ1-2	TGTGCCAGCAGCTTGTTCCCAGGGGGTGACTATGGCTACACCTTC	CASSLFPGGDYGYTF
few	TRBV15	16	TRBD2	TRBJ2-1	TGTGCCACCAGCAGACGAGCGGGAGTCAGGAACAATGAGCAGTTCTTC	CATSRRAGVRNNEQFF
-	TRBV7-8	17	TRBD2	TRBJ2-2	TGTGCCAGCAGCTTAGAGGGAGGTAGCGGGAGGTACCGGGAGCTGTTTTTT	CASSLEGGSGRYRELFF
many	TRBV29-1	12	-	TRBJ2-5	TGCAGCGTTGCCCGGGAAGCAGAGACCCAGTACTTC	CSVAREAETQYF
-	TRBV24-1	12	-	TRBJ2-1	TGTGCCACCAGCCCACTAGGAAATGAGCAGTTCTTC	CATSPLGNEQFF
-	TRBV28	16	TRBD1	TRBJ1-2	TGTGCCAGCAGTGATCCGGGACAGGGCGCTTCTTATGGCTACACCTTC	CASSDPGQGASYGYTF
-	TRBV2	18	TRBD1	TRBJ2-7	TGTGCCAGCAGTACACCTGGGACAGGGGGCCCCCACTCCTACGAGCAGTACTTC	CASSTPGTGGPHSYEQYF
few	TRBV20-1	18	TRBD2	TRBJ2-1	TGCAGTGCAGAGGGACTAGCGGGAGATAATGCCGGGGTGAATGAGCAGTTCTTC	CSAEGLAGDNAGVNEQFF
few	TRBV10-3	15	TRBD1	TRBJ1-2	TGTGCCATCAGTGAGAGACAGGGGAGATCCTATGGCTACACCTTC	CAISERQGRSYGYTF
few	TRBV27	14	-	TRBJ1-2	TGTGCCAGCAGTTTATCGATACCGGGTAGTGGCTACACCTTC	CASSLSIPGSGYTF
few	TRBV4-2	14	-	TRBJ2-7	TGTGCCAGCAGCCAAGAGGATCGGATAGGCGAGCAGTACTTC	CASSQEDRIGEQYF
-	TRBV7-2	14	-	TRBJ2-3	TGTGCCAGCAGCCGGGGCGGGGTTACAGATACGCAGTATTTT	CASSRGGVTDTQYF
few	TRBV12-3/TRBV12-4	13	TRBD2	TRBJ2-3	TGTGCCAGCAGGGCGGGAGCGATTGATACGCAGTATTTT	CASRAGAIDTQYF
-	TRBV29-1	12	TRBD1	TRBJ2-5	TGCAGCGCTACACAGGGGCCGGAGACCCAGTACTTC	CSATQGPETQYF